This T cell receptor beta chain was captured by sequencing in a study of blood T cell repertoires in COVID-19. At the level of the study: Spain, Italy and the United States supplied samples that represented acute and convalescent COVID-19. Nucleic acid was either cDNA or gDNA, and it came from T cells, B-cell-depleted T cells, or PBMCs.

Germline values: CDR1 KGHSH, CDR2 LQKENI. Trimming pared 2 bases from V and 5 bases from J, leaving 6 bases between. The CDR3 contains 12 residues. This clone was seen only once. In the authors' workflow: Estimation of nucleated cell counts was performed using reference gene primer amplification. Only in-frame clones appear in the TCRdb table, and some are missing; sequencing was by immunoSEQ multiplex PCR. V, J and clone size reflect that table, while D and trimming were determined from the DNA. The sample holds some 200,000 clones, around 85% seen once. The receptor was isolated from a woman aged 55-75 years with acute or convalescent COVID-19. Sequencing was carried out using peripheral blood. The rearrangement uses TRBV18 and TRBJ2-5, with D possibly being TRBD1 (5 bases). CDR3: CASSPGAETQYF. The CDR3 coding sequence is TGTGCCAGCTCACCAGGGGCGGAGACCCAGTACTTC.